These T cell receptor beta chains were read from a single sample in a study of T-cell reconstitution after alpha-beta-depleted transplantation in children. TCRdb used MiXCR to reprocess the PCR reads, holding one entry per CDR3 protein. The sample includes over 550,000 distinct CDR3 sequences, about 10% of them seen just once. This specimen was PBMCs from the stem cell graft donor, taken from the stem cell graft. These receptors originate from a human donor who donated a stem cell graft to a child with acute myeloid leukemia. Both conserved end residues are part of each CDR3. The D gene is left open where the match is weak. Clone sizes are given selectively: once, few, many, or a class where the clone is expanded.

TRBV19	TRBJ2-5	NA	15	NA	CASSSVEGRQETQYF	TGTGCCAGTAGTTCCGTGGAGGGGAGGCAAGAGACCCAGTACTTC
TRBV15	TRBJ2-1	NA	16	TRBD1	CATSGGTGNSYNEQFF	TGTGCCACCAGCGGAGGGACAGGCAACTCCTACAATGAGCAGTTCTTC
TRBV7-2	TRBJ2-7	NA	14	TRBD1	CASSTGQGRYEQYF	TGTGCCAGCAGCACGGGACAGGGTCGGTACGAGCAGTACTTC
TRBV29-1	TRBJ1-1	NA	14	NA	CSVVGRNLNTEAFF	TGCAGCGTTGTCGGGCGGAATTTGAACACTGAAGCTTTCTTT
TRBV29-1	TRBJ2-7	many	12	TRBD1	CSVGLQGVEQYF	TGCAGCGTTGGGTTACAGGGGGTCGAGCAGTACTTC
TRBV29-1	TRBJ1-1	NA	16	NA	CSVGQLLTDPNTEAFF	TGCAGCGTTGGTCAGTTATTGACAGACCCGAACACTGAAGCTTTCTTT
TRBV12-3/TRBV12-4	TRBJ2-3	NA	10	NA	CASSLIRIAF	TGTGCCAGCAGTCTCATCAGGATAGCTTTT
TRBV6-5	TRBJ2-1	few	19	TRBD2	CASSYGVGLADSSYNEQFF	TGTGCCAGCAGTTACGGGGTGGGACTAGCGGACAGCTCCTACAATGAGCAGTTCTTC
TRBV5-1	TRBJ2-1	few	16	NA	CASALSGGRLVNEQFF	TGCGCCAGTGCTCTCTCTGGGGGGAGGTTGGTCAATGAGCAGTTCTTC
TRBV30	TRBJ2-1	many	15	TRBD2	CAWSVLAGSYNEQFF	TGTGCCTGGAGTGTACTAGCGGGTTCCTACAATGAGCAGTTCTTC
TRBV10-3	TRBJ2-3	few	15	NA	CAISEGQGGTDTQYF	TGTGCCATCAGTGAAGGGCAGGGCGGCACAGATACGCAGTATTTT
TRBV20-1	TRBJ1-5	few	13	TRBD1	CSAGGQNNQPQHF	TGCAGTGCAGGGGGACAGAACAATCAGCCCCAGCATTTT
TRBV20-1	TRBJ2-1	NA	14	NA	CSAPRTRGGNEQFF	TGCAGTGCTCCTCGGACGAGGGGGGGAAATGAGCAGTTCTTC
TRBV27	TRBJ2-4	many	17	TRBD2	CASSFTRLGLATNIQYF	TGTGCCAGCAGTTTTACCCGATTGGGACTAGCGACAAACATTCAGTACTTC
TRBV6-1	TRBJ2-7	few	16	NA	CASSPHPQGPSYEQYF	TGTGCCAGCAGCCCTCACCCACAGGGACCGTCCTACGAGCAGTACTTC
TRBV20-1	TRBJ2-3	NA	15	NA	CSAPGTPSGTDTQYF	TGCAGTGCTCCCGGGACTCCCTCTGGCACAGATACGCAGTATTTT
TRBV24-1	TRBJ2-1	few	20	TRBD2	CATSDPQAGGPRGGYNEQFF	TGTGCCACCAGTGACCCACAAGCGGGAGGTCCTCGAGGGGGCTACAATGAGCAGTTCTTC
TRBV29-1	TRBJ2-7	few	13	TRBD2	CSAAPGGRYEQYF	TGCAGCGCCGCGCCGGGAGGCCGCTACGAGCAGTACTTC
TRBV20-1	TRBJ1-5	many	16	TRBD1	CSGRTGGVYSNQPQHF	TGCAGTGGGAGGACAGGGGGTGTATATAGCAATCAGCCCCAGCATTTT
TRBV7-9	TRBJ2-1	few	16	TRBD2	CASDLTGTSGKIEQFF	TGTGCCAGCGACTTAACCGGGACTAGCGGGAAAATTGAGCAGTTCTTC
TRBV12-3/TRBV12-4	TRBJ1-2	many	13	NA	CASSLTEFYGYTF	TGTGCCAGCAGCCTGACAGAATTCTATGGCTACACCTTC
TRBV10-2	TRBJ2-7	NA	16	TRBD2	CASSPEGLAGAYEQYF	TGCGCCAGCAGTCCCGAGGGACTAGCGGGAGCCTACGAGCAGTACTTC
TRBV20-1	TRBJ2-1	many	15	TRBD1	CSASRAGGSYNEQFF	TGCAGTGCTAGTAGGGCAGGGGGATCCTACAATGAGCAGTTCTTC
TRBV29-1	TRBJ2-7	few	15	NA	CSVEERDGAVYEQYF	TGCAGCGTTGAGGAAAGGGACGGAGCTGTCTACGAGCAGTACTTC
TRBV20-1	TRBJ2-3	few	16	TRBD2	CSARDRLAGGPDTQYF	TGCAGTGCTAGAGATCGGTTAGCGGGAGGGCCCGATACGCAGTATTTT
TRBV21-1	TRBJ2-1	NA	17	NA	CASSKRARGTLRNEQFF	TGTGCCAGCAGCAAAAGGGCTAGAGGAACGCTTAGGAATGAGCAGTTCTTC
TRBV5-1	TRBJ2-4	NA	14	TRBD2	CASSFGGSKNIQYF	TGCGCCAGCAGCTTCGGGGGGTCCAAAAACATTCAGTACTTC
TRBV2	TRBJ2-7	few	15	TRBD2	CASRVRLAGVPEQYF	TGTGCCAGCAGGGTCAGACTAGCGGGAGTACCCGAGCAGTACTTC
TRBV28	TRBJ2-5	many	14	NA	CASSFPTTPETQYF	TGTGCCAGCAGTTTCCCGACGACGCCAGAGACCCAGTACTTC
TRBV6-1	TRBJ2-3	NA	16	NA	CASSGKQAGSTDTQYF	TGTGCCAGCAGTGGCAAACAGGCCGGAAGCACAGATACGCAGTATTTT
TRBV20-1	TRBJ2-7	many	13	TRBD1	CSARGTGVYEQYF	TGCAGTGCTAGAGGGACAGGAGTTTACGAGCAGTACTTC